A single sample gave rise to the 10 T cell receptor beta chains below, sequenced in a study of Graves' ophthalmopathy and Graves' hyperthyroidism. As the template, RNA transcripts were used to amplify TCR beta CDR3 regions. HTBI primers were employed in first-round RT-PCR, then a second-round multiplex PCR followed. TCRdb itself ran the multiplex PCR reads through MiXCR, one entry per CDR3 protein. The sample contains almost 400,000 distinct CDR3 sequences, about 17% of which appear only once. The sample was peripheral blood. The receptor set was obtained from a woman between 18 and 29 years old with Graves' ophthalmopathy.

This clonotype was counted ten times or more. CDR3 in DNA: TGCGCCAGCAGCTTGGGCCCTAGCGGGGGGGCCACCTCCTACGAGCAGTACTTC. Translating it yields CASSLGPSGGATSYEQYF. The chain couples TRBV5-1 to TRBJ2-7; 12 bases match TRBD2. This CDR3 has 18 amino acids. Germline V gene lookup returns CDR1 SGHRS and CDR2 YFSETQ. With 0 bases clipped from V and 0 bases from J, the junction kept 7 bases outside the gene matches.

This clonotype was found many times. The rearrangement uses TRBV6-2 or TRBV6-3 and TRBJ2-7; D is ambiguous. Trimming cost V 7 bases and J 1 base, with 11 bases left between them. The germline CDR1 and CDR2 sequences are MNHEY and SVGEGT. This CDR3 contains 13 residues. This chain's CDR3 is CASNSLESYEQYF. DNA of the CDR3: TGTGCCAGCAACAGTCTAGAATCCTACGAGCAGTACTTC.

This clonotype was seen at least ten times. The V call is TRBV28, the J call TRBJ2-7; 8 bases match TRBD2. Germline V lookup: CDR1 MDHEN, CDR2 SYDVKM. The CDR3 totals 14 residues. Trimming at V came to 3 bases and at J to 3 bases, leaving 4 bases not matched to a gene. In DNA form, the CDR3 reads TGTGCCAGCAGTTTCGGGGGGGGCATCTACGAGCAGTACTTC. Translated, it gives CASSFGGGIYEQYF.

This clonotype was seen many times. The chain couples TRBV7-9 to TRBJ2-5; D is possibly TRBD1 (5 bases). This CDR3 is built from 13 residues. Germline V gene sequence: CDR1 SEHNR, CDR2 FQNEAQ (reference sequence). Between the trimmed V and J ends, which lost 3 bases and 3 bases, there was a span of 8 bases. CDR3 bases: TGTGCCAGCAGCTTGGACACTGAAGAGACCCAGTACTTC. Its protein product is CASSLDTEETQYF.

V usage is TRBV6-2 or TRBV6-3 and J usage is TRBJ2-7, with 10 positions matching TRBD2. J lost 0 bases, V lost 2 bases, and 4 bases had no gene match. The CDR3 consists of 16 residues. Germline CDR1 is MNHEY and CDR2 is SVGEGT. The CDR3 sequence: CASSYPGLALSYEQYF. The CDR3 DNA follows: TGTGCCAGCAGTTACCCGGGACTAGCGCTCTCCTACGAGCAGTACTTC.

Ten or more counts support this clonotype. The chain employs TRBV20-1 and TRBJ1-5; 11 nucleotides agree with TRBD1. Per germline, CDR1 DFQATT and CDR2 SNEGSKA (reference sequence). After removal of 4 bases from V and 0 bases from J, the junction contained 14 bases not matched to a gene. The CDR3 consists of 19 residues. CDR3 in DNA: TGCAGTGCTACAAACCACGTCCGGGACAGGGGGTATAGCAATCAGCCCCAGCATTTT. Its translation: CSATNHVRDRGYSNQPQHF.

This clonotype was seen ten or more times. The chain employs TRBV6-4 and TRBJ1-3, with TRBD1 matching 10 bases. With 5 bases clipped from V and 0 bases from J, the junction kept 10 bases outside the gene matches. CDR1 is MRHNA, CDR2 SNTAGT, per germline. The CDR3 consists of 18 residues. CDR3 nucleotide sequence: TGTGCCAGCAGTCGGGACAGGGGTGACCTTAACTCTGGAAACACCATATATTTT. It specifies CASSRDRGDLNSGNTIYF.

This clonotype was recorded at least ten times. The chain joins TRBV5-1 to TRBJ1-1, with TRBD1 matching 11 bases. The CDR3 runs 16 residues. J was trimmed by 2 bases and V by 0 bases; bases with no gene match: 3. Germline V gene lookup returns CDR1 SGHRS and CDR2 YFSETQ. The CDR3 reads CASSLGDRGVNTEAFF. The CDR3 bases are TGCGCCAGCAGCTTGGGGGACAGGGGGGTCAACACTGAAGCTTTCTTT.

This clonotype was detected ten times or more. The chain recombines TRBV4-3 with TRBJ2-7; no clear D gene. V was pared by 4 bases and J by 6 bases, with 16 bases between. CDR1 and CDR2 from the germline V gene are LGHNA and YSLEER. The CDR3 has 14 residues. The CDR3 is CASSPGPRTREQYF. In DNA, the CDR3 is TGCGCCAGCAGCCCAGGACCGCGAACCCGCGAGCAGTACTTC.

Ten or more counts support this clonotype. The V and J genes are TRBV7-2 and TRBJ2-7, with D possibly being TRBD2 (5 bases). V lost 6 bases and J 3 bases, leaving 12 bases between the germline ends. The CDR3 is made up of 13 amino acids. Germline lookup yields CDR1 SGHTA and CDR2 FQGNSA. CDR3 coding DNA: TGTGCCAGCAGACCAGAGGGAGACTACGAGCAGTACTTC. Amino acids: CASRPEGDYEQYF.